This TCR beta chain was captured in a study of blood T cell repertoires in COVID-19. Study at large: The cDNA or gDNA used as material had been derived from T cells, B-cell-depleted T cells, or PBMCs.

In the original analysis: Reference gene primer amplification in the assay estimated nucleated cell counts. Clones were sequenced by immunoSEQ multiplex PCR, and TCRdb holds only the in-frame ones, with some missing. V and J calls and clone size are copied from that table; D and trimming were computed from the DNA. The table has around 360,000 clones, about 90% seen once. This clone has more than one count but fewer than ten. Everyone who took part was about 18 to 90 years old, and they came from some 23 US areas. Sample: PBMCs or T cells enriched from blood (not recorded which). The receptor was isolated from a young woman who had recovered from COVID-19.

The CDR3: CASSVEGSNTGELFF. In DNA form, the CDR3 reads TGTGCCAGCAGCGTCGAAGGGAGCAACACCGGGGAGCTGTTTTTT. J is TRBJ2-2 and V is TRBV9, with D perhaps TRBD2 (5 bases). Looked up from germline, CDR1 is SGDLS and CDR2 is YYNGEE. The CDR3 is 15 residues long. Trimming pared 2 bases from V and 2 bases from J, leaving 10 bases between.